The 21 T cell receptor beta chains presented below share a single source sample, sequenced in a study of blood T cell repertoires in COVID-19. Sequencing was performed with immunoSEQ multiplex PCR; in TCRdb, only in-frame clones are kept and a portion is missing. This sample carries roughly 160,000 clones, around 80% of them seen once, and the ten largest clones take 10% to 15%. Sequenced material: PBMCs or T cells enriched from blood (not recorded which). These receptors all come from a woman in her sixties who had recovered from COVID-19.

This chain links TRBV13 with TRBJ1-3; no reliable D call. Germline CDR1 is PRHDT and CDR2 is FYEKMQ (reference sequence). The ends were cut back, 5 bases at V and 0 bases at J, with 17 bases in the middle. CDR3 length: 17 residues. The CDR3 here is CASSETATAVSGNTIYF. CDR3 DNA: TGTGCCAGCAGCGAAACGGCCACCGCGGTCTCTGGAAACACCATATATTTT.

The V gene is TRBV6-1, the J gene TRBJ2-1; 10 bases match TRBD2. CDR1 is MNHNS, CDR2 SASEGT, per germline. The CDR3 runs to 16 residues. J gave up 2 bases and V 3 bases, and 4 bases lay outside the gene matches. The CDR3 reads CASSDVLAGAYNEQFF. As DNA, the CDR3 is TGTGCCAGCAGTGACGTCCTAGCGGGAGCCTACAATGAGCAGTTCTTC.

V is TRBV7-8 and J is TRBJ1-4, with TRBD1 matching 11 bases. The V gene end was trimmed by 4 bases and the J gene end by 2 bases; junction bases not matched to a gene: 6. The CDR3 runs 17 residues. Germline V CDR1 and CDR2: SGHVS, FQNEAQ. CDR3 protein: CASSYRDRGSTNEKLFF. For the CDR3, the DNA is TGTGCCAGCAGCTACCGGGACAGGGGGTCGACTAATGAAAAACTGTTTTTT. Full variable domain (outside the CDR3, taken from reference TRBV7-8 and TRBJ1-4): GAGVSQSPRYKVAKRGQDVALRCDPISGHVSLFWYQQALGQGPEFLTYFQNEAQLDKSGLPSDRFFAERPEGSVSTLKIQRTQQEDSAVYLCASSYRDRGSTNEKLFFGSGTQLSVL.

The chain recombines TRBV7-9 with TRBJ2-7; D ambiguous. The CDR3 extends over 13 amino acids. Germline CDR1 SEHNR, CDR2 FQNEAQ (reference sequence). The V end was cut by 1 base, the J end by 5 bases, with 9 bases between. The CDR3 DNA follows: TGTGCCAGCAGCTTAGTTCGTATCGACGAGCAGTACTTC. It yields the protein CASSLVRIDEQYF.

The chain carries TRBV19 and TRBJ1-2; TRBD1 aligns across 12 bases. The CDR3 sequence is 14 residues long. Germline loops: CDR1 LNHDA, CDR2 SQIVND (reference sequence). Trimming removed 5 bases from V and 4 bases from J; junction bases left unmatched: 2. In nucleotides, the CDR3 is TGTGCCAGTAGTGGGACAGGGGGCGTCTATGGCTACACCTTC. Translating gives CASSGTGGVYGYTF.

The chain carries TRBV7-3 and TRBJ2-3, with D perhaps matching TRBD2 (6 bases). V lost 1 base, J lost 1 base, and 12 bases lay in between. Germline V CDR1 and CDR2: SGHTA, FQGTGA. The CDR3 has 16 residues. The CDR3 loop is CASSLNGGGGTDTQYF. The CDR3 coding sequence is TGTGCCAGCAGCTTAAACGGCGGAGGGGGCACAGATACGCAGTATTTT. The full variable domain, its missing parts supplied by reference TRBV7-3 and TRBJ2-3, is GAGVSQTPSNKVTEKGKYVELRCDPISGHTALYWYRQSLGQGPEFLIYFQGTGAADDSGLPNDRFFAVRPEGSVSTLKIQRTERGDSAVYLCASSLNGGGGTDTQYFGPGTRLTVL.

This chain joins TRBV28 and TRBJ2-1, with 10 bases identical to TRBD1. Looked up from germline, CDR1 is MDHEN and CDR2 is SYDVKM. V was pared by 5 bases and J by 2 bases, with 12 bases of the junction left unmatched. The CDR3 spans 18 residues. DNA for the CDR3: TGTGCCAGCAGTCCGGGACAGGGGCCCGAACATACCTACAATGAGCAGTTCTTC. The encoded protein is CASSPGQGPEHTYNEQFF.

This clone was counted only a few times. The CDR3 DNA follows: TGTGCCAGCAGCAACCTTTCCAGCGGGAATCGTGGCTACACCTTC. Its translation is CASSNLSSGNRGYTF. The J gene is TRBJ1-2, the V gene TRBV21-1. TRBV21-1 counts as a pseudogene. The CDR3 is made up of 15 amino acids.

In regard to this clone: This sample also contains other DNA sequences that code for the same CDR3. This CDR3 reads CASSQELGGTTDTQYF. CDR3 nucleotides: TGTGCCAGCAGCCAAGAATTGGGGGGGACCACAGATACGCAGTATTTT. V is TRBV3-1 (or the pseudogene TRBV3-2) and J is TRBJ2-3, with 7 bases that match TRBD2. V lost 0 bases and J lost 2; bases outside the gene matches: 5. This CDR3 has 16 residues. Per the germline V gene, CDR1 is LGHDT and CDR2 is YNNKEL (reference sequence).

This chain connects TRBV3-1 (or the pseudogene TRBV3-2) to TRBJ1-1; no clear D. Trimming took off 1 base at V and 4 bases at J, with 7 bases between the two ends. The CDR3 totals 13 residues. The V gene's germline CDR1 is LGHDT and CDR2 YNNKEL (reference sequence). The CDR3 DNA sequence: TGTGCCAGCAGCCAAGTGGAGGGCACTGAAGCTTTCTTT. Translating gives CASSQVEGTEAFF.

The chain has TRBV10-2 and TRBJ1-2, with D maybe TRBD1 (5 bases). CDR3 size: 13 residues. V was trimmed by 1 base and J by 4 bases, leaving 7 bases between them. CDR1 and CDR2 from the germline V gene are WSHSY and SAAADI. In DNA form, the CDR3 reads TGCGCCAGCAGTGAGTACAGGCTCTATGGCTACACCTTC. It translates to CASSEYRLYGYTF.

J is TRBJ2-5 and V is TRBV7-3; tentative D call: TRBD2 (5 bases). CDR1 is SGHTA and CDR2 is FQGTGA in the germline V gene. The CDR3 spans 15 residues. V lost 5 bases to trimming and J lost 1 base, with 14 bases between them. The CDR3 loop is CASSPGAGLQETQYF. The CDR3 region has the DNA TGTGCCAGCAGCCCCGGTGCGGGCCTCCAAGAGACCCAGTACTTC.

A single count supports this clone. This chain links TRBV19 with TRBJ1-4, with a tentative D call TRBD1 (5 bases). Trimming stripped 9 bases from V and 5 bases from J, with 16 bases between. The germline CDR1 and CDR2 sequences are LNHDA and SQIVND (reference sequence). The CDR3 extends over 14 amino acids. The CDR3 DNA follows: TGTGCCAGCCGGAACCTGGGGCCGAATGAAAAACTGTTTTTT. Encoded protein: CASRNLGPNEKLFF.

The V gene is TRBV5-1, the J gene TRBJ2-5; D is unresolved. Germline lookup yields CDR1 SGHRS and CDR2 YFSETQ. The V and J ends lost 3 bases and 2 bases respectively, with 2 bases between them. The CDR3 has 11 amino acids. The CDR3 loop reads CASSSQETQYF. CDR3 DNA: TGCGCCAGCAGCTCGCAAGAGACCCAGTACTTC.

V gene TRBV9 combines with J gene TRBJ1-1; 8 nucleotides agree with TRBD1. V lost 2 bases to trimming and J lost 3 bases; unmatched junction nucleotides: 6. CDR1 is SGDLS, CDR2 YYNGEE, per germline. The CDR3 contains 15 residues. CDR3 loop: CASSVQDRGDTEAFF. In nucleotides, the CDR3 is TGTGCCAGCAGCGTCCAAGACAGGGGCGACACTGAAGCTTTCTTT.

This chain uses TRBV15 with TRBJ2-2; possibly TRBD2 for D (6 bases). This CDR3 spans 13 amino acids. The V gene lost 8 bases and the J gene lost 6 bases, with 13 bases spanning the gap. Germline CDR1 and CDR2: LNHNV and YYDKDF (reference sequence). The CDR3 sequence is CATEGGVAGELFF. Here the CDR3 DNA reads TGTGCCACCGAAGGCGGGGTGGCCGGGGAGCTGTTTTTT.

The chain carries TRBV11-1 and TRBJ2-3, with 8 nucleotides matching TRBD1. CDR3 length: 12 amino acids. With 5 bases clipped from V and 6 bases from J, the junction kept 1 base outside the gene matches. Germline CDR1 reads SGHAT; CDR2 reads FQDESV (reference sequence). The CDR3 region has the DNA TGTGCCAGCAGCCGGACAGGGGATACGCAGTATTTT. This translates into CASSRTGDTQYF.

The rearrangement links TRBV12-2 to TRBJ2-7; the table's D call of TRBD1 was not tested on the DNA. TRBV12-2 is a pseudogene segment. CDR3 length: 23 residues. CDR3: CASRFGGLESFPGTLLFSYEQYF. CDR3 nucleotides: TGTGCAAGTCGCTTTGGGGGCCTTGAGTCTTTCCCCGGGACACTTCTTTTCTCCTACGAGCAGTACTTC.

A few counts support this clone. The V gene is TRBV29-1, the J gene TRBJ2-7, with TRBD2 identical over 12 bases. Looked up from germline, CDR1 is SQVTM and CDR2 is ANQGSEA. CDR3 length equals 13 residues. V was pared by 7 bases and J by 2 bases, with 3 bases of the junction left unmatched. CDR3 sequence reads: CSARLAGAYEQYF. CDR3 nucleotide sequence: TGCAGCGCTAGACTAGCGGGGGCCTACGAGCAGTACTTC.

This clone was detected only a few times. The chain carries TRBV7-9 and TRBJ2-7; 7 bases agree with TRBD1. The CDR3 extends over 15 amino acids. The V and J ends lost 5 bases and 2 bases, in that order; junction bases with no gene match: 9. In germline, CDR1 is SEHNR, CDR2 FQNEAQ (reference sequence). Written as DNA, the CDR3 is TGTGCCAGCAGCCTTGGGGACAGTCCTCCCTACGAGCAGTACTTC. Translated: CASSLGDSPPYEQYF.

V is TRBV5-1 and J is TRBJ2-1; possibly TRBD1 for D (6 bases). Trimming cost V 4 bases and J 5 bases, with 16 bases left between them. Looked up from germline, CDR1 is SGHRS and CDR2 is YFSETQ. The CDR3 is 15 amino acids. The CDR3 protein is CASSRQAGVNNEQFF. The DNA for the CDR3 is TGCGCCAGCAGCCGACAGGCAGGCGTTAACAATGAGCAGTTCTTC.